This is a list of T cell receptor beta chains from one sample in a study of blood T cell repertoires in COVID-19. This table comes from immunoSEQ multiplex PCR, and its TCRdb copy is limited to in-frame clones, with some not included. This sample has 70,000 to 100,000 clones, with approximately 90% found just once. The sample was peripheral blood. The receptors here all came from a woman aged 80 or over with acute or convalescent COVID-19. Both conserved end residues are part of each CDR3. Size is omitted from some rows. Given values are once, few, many or a class for expanded clones.

v_call clone_size cdr3_aa
TRBV5-6 NA CASRLFQTGANPNYGYTF
TRBV19 once CASSIDLDRGRLEETQYF
TRBV5-1 few CASSLLRDISYNEQFF
TRBV24-1 NA CATSDRGRAFSDTQYF
TRBV28 NA CASTAQGANQPQHF
TRBV5-6 NA CASSLVSRANSPLHF
TRBV27 NA CASSPAADSYTF
TRBV3-1/TRBV3-2 NA CASSQYLEGEQFF
TRBV10-3 NA CATRGPGVNSPLHF
TRBV5-8 NA CASSLNVMRGYTF
TRBV16 NA CASSLSGTNYGYTF
TRBV2 NA CASSRDRVMIEQFF
TRBV5-1 NA CASSLDYSYEQYF
TRBV2 once CASSDQGSVQETQYF
TRBV12-3/TRBV12-4 NA CASSRGGTGELFF
TRBV30 NA CAWRLGQLTNYGYTF
TRBV2 NA CASSAQGWNTEAFF